This T cell receptor beta chain was captured in a study of T cells after yellow fever vaccination. Study-level points and caveats: Contaminating bulk clonotypes could be abundant in FACS-sorted repertoires. The CD4 compartment and the CD8 compartment contained a small share of clonotypes in common.

MiXCR, run by TCRdb on the 5' RACE reads, gives a single entry per CDR3 protein. The data hold 65,000 to 90,000 distinct CDR3 sequences, with 13% observed a single time. CDR1 is DFQATT and CDR2 is SNEGSKA in the germline V gene (reference sequence). The CDR3 runs 15 residues. V was cut by 6 bases and J by 5 bases, with 22 bases left in between. This chain connects TRBV20-1 to TRBJ1-2, with TRBD1 as a possible D gene (6 bases). The TCR comes from a man aged 18 to 30 who received the YFV17D yellow fever vaccine. Here the sequenced sample was CD8+ T cells not binding an NS4B(214-222) dextramer, sorted from PBMCs, taken 20 to 25 days after the first yellow fever vaccination. The CDR3 here is CSARGGGPEFYGYTF. As DNA, the CDR3 is TGCAGTGCGCGAGGTGGGGGGCCCGAGTTTTATGGCTACACCTTC.